This TCR beta chain was captured in a study of T cell responses to AZD1222 COVID-19 vaccine. Per the germline V gene, CDR1 is MDHEN and CDR2 is SYDVKM. V was clipped by 3 bases and J by 10 bases, with 10 bases between them. The CDR3 has 13 residues. The method was immunoSEQ multiplex PCR; TCRdb's version includes in-frame clones alone and lacks a portion of them. Of about 120,000 clones detected, about nine tenths appear once; the ten largest clones hold roughly 7%. Material: peripheral blood, obtained on day 0 of AZD1222 vaccination. The chain joins TRBV28 to TRBJ1-6; D is uncertain. The receptor was isolated from an adult in good health. The chain's CDR3 is CASSLTLVSPLHF. In DNA, the CDR3 is TGTGCCAGCAGTTTGACCCTTGTGTCACCCCTCCACTTT.